This T cell receptor (beta chain) came from a study of cytomegalovirus exposure and HLA in healthy donors. Study results and limitations: As immune exposure information, only CMV serostatus was available. Cytomegalovirus-associated status was assigned to around 160 TCR beta chains. In vitro data verified a few CMV-associated chains as specific for CMV antigens.

A remark on this clone: What it binds is not known.

This CDR3 is built from 15 residues. Trimming pared 5 bases from V and 0 bases from J, leaving 12 bases between. Germline V CDR1 and CDR2: MNHEY, SMNVEV (reference sequence). The study ran its PCR with 60 Vbeta and 13 Jbeta primers. Clones were read by immunoSEQ multiplex PCR, and TCRdb kept only the in-frame ones, dropping some. The table lists about 150,000 clones, approximately 77% of them singletons. Sequencing used PBMCs. J is TRBJ2-3 and V is TRBV27; tentative D call: TRBD2 (5 bases). The sequence came from a young man in good health and CMV-seronegative. The chain's CDR3 is CASSLKEDSTDTQYF. The DNA for the CDR3 is TGTGCCAGCAGTCTTAAGGAGGACAGCACAGATACGCAGTATTTT.